This note documents a single T cell receptor beta chain sequence. TCRdb's table, derived via immunoSEQ multiplex PCR, lists solely in-frame clones and lacks some. The table records more than 45,000 clones, 70% to 90% of them present only once. The data belong to a study of T cells in tuberculosis. Study in general: Sequenced TCRs come from CD1B-GMM tetramer-binding T cells.

Sorting used thawed, overnight-rested PBMC stained with anti-CD3, a viability dye and GMM-loaded CD1B tetramer. CD1B tetramers were loaded with Rhodococcus equi-derived C32 glucose monomycolate. Study results and limitations: T cells binding CD1B-GMM tetramer weakly possibly escaped the sort.

This sequence was found in an adult woman with latent tuberculosis. The sample was CD1b-GMM tetramer-negative cells sorted from PBMCs.

CDR3 in DNA: TGTGCCAGTAAGACAGGGACAGGGGTCACCGGGGAGCTGTTTTTT. As protein: CASKTGTGVTGELFF. The rearrangement links TRBV19 to TRBJ2-2, with 10 positions matching TRBD1. This CDR3 is 15 amino acids long. The V segment lost 7 bases and the J segment 4 bases; nucleotides outside the gene matches: 6. The germline V gene has CDR1 LNHDA and CDR2 SQIVND (reference sequence).